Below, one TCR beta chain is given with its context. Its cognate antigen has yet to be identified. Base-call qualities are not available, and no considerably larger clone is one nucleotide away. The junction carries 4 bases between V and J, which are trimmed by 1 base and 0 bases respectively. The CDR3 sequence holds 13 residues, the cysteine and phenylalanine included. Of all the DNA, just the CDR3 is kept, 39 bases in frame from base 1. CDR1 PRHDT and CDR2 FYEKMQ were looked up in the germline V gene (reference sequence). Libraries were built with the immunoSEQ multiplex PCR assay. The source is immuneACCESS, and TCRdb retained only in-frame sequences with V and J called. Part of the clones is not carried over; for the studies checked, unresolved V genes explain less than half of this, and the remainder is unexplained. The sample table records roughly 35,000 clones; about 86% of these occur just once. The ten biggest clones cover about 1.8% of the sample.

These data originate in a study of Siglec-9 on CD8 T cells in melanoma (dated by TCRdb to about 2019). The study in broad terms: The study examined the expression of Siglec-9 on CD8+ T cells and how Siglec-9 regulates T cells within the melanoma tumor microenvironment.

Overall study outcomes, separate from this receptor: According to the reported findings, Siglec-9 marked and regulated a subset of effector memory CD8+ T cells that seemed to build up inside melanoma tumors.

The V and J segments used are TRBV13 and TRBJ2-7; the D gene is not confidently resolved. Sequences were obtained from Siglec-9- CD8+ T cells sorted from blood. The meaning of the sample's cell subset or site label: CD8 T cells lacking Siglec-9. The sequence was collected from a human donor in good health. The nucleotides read TGTGCCAGCAGCTTAGAGAGCTCCTACGAGCAGTACTTC. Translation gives CASSLESSYEQYF. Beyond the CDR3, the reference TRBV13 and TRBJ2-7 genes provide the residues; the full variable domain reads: AAGVIQSPRHLIKEKRETATLKCYPIPRHDTVYWYQQGPGQDPQFLISFYEKMQSDKGSIPDRFSAQQFSDYHSELNMSSLELGDSALYFCASSLESSYEQYFGPGTRLTVT.